This is a list of T cell receptor beta chains from one sample in a study of cytomegalovirus exposure and HLA in healthy donors. Clones were sequenced by immunoSEQ multiplex PCR, and TCRdb holds only the in-frame ones, with some missing. This sample has 150,000 or so clones; approximately 82% occur once, and the top ten carry about 11%. The sample taken for sequencing was PBMCs. These receptors all come from a man younger than 35 in good health and CMV-seropositive. Each CDR3 is given with its conserved first and last residue. The order of the fields is CDR3 protein, CDR3 DNA, D gene, clone size, J gene, V gene. The D gene is left open where the match is weak. Only some rows state a clone size, as once, few, many or a class for expanded clones.

CDR3: CASSLDFREWDEGYEQYF; DNA: TGCGCCAGCAGCTTAGATTTCCGGGAGTGGGATGAAGGCTACGAGCAGTACTTC; D: .; size: few; J: TRBJ2-7; V: TRBV5-1
CDR3: CASSLGTSHYGTDTQYF; DNA: TGTGCCAGCAGTTTAGGGACTAGCCACTATGGCACAGATACGCAGTATTTT; D: TRBD2; size: .; J: TRBJ2-3; V: TRBV27
CDR3: CASSISTSYEQYF; DNA: TGTGCCAGTAGTATAAGCACTAGCTACGAGCAGTACTTC; D: .; size: .; J: TRBJ2-7; V: TRBV19
CDR3: CAVGTGNTEAFF; DNA: TGTGCCGTCGGGACAGGGAACACTGAAGCTTTCTTT; D: TRBD1; size: .; J: TRBJ1-1; V: TRBV30
CDR3: CASSSPTTSGSSDTQYF; DNA: TGTGCCAGCAGCTCTCCGACGACTAGCGGGAGCTCAGATACGCAGTATTTT; D: TRBD2; size: .; J: TRBJ2-3; V: TRBV7-9
CDR3: CASSLAGGPRNQPQHF; DNA: TGTGCCAGCAGCTTAGCGGGAGGGCCTCGCAATCAGCCCCAGCATTTT; D: .; size: .; J: TRBJ1-5; V: TRBV7-2
CDR3: CASRLNYGYTF; DNA: TGTGCCAGTAGATTAAACTATGGCTACACCTTC; D: .; size: .; J: TRBJ1-2; V: TRBV19
CDR3: CASTALGRDTGELFF; DNA: TGCGCCAGCACCGCCTTGGGGCGCGACACCGGGGAGCTGTTTTTT; D: .; size: .; J: TRBJ2-2; V: TRBV5-1
CDR3: CASSQGPVIGGDEQYF; DNA: TGCGCCAGCAGCCAAGGGCCCGTGATCGGAGGCGACGAGCAGTACTTC; D: .; size: .; J: TRBJ2-7; V: TRBV4-1
CDR3: CASSSTGTGVYGYTF; DNA: TGTGCCAGCAGTTCCACCGGGACAGGGGTTTATGGCTACACCTTC; D: TRBD1; size: .; J: TRBJ1-2; V: TRBV28
CDR3: CASSRTGNYGYTF; DNA: TGTGCCAGCAGCAGGACAGGGAACTATGGCTACACCTTC; D: TRBD1; size: .; J: TRBJ1-2; V: TRBV9
CDR3: CAWSWGGPLEQYF; DNA: TGTGCCTGGAGCTGGGGAGGGCCCCTCGAGCAGTACTTC; D: TRBD2; size: .; J: TRBJ2-7; V: TRBV30
CDR3: CATGGVADTIYF; DNA: TGTGCCACCGGAGGAGTGGCGGACACCATATATTTT; D: .; size: few; J: TRBJ1-3; V: TRBV7-9
CDR3: CASRDRNEKLFF; DNA: TGCGCCAGCAGGGACAGAAATGAAAAACTGTTTTTT; D: .; size: .; J: TRBJ1-4; V: TRBV10-2
CDR3: CASSPPAANYEQYF; DNA: TGTGCCAGCAGCCCCCCCGCGGCAAACTACGAGCAGTACTTC; D: .; size: .; J: TRBJ2-7; V: TRBV7-9
CDR3: CASSGRSSGPQHF; DNA: TGTGCCAGCAGTGGACGTTCCTCGGGGCCCCAGCATTTT; D: .; size: once; J: TRBJ1-5; V: TRBV2
CDR3: CASSTAGLVSYEQYF; DNA: TGTGCCAGCAGCACAGCGGGGCTTGTCTCCTACGAGCAGTACTTC; D: TRBD2; size: .; J: TRBJ2-7; V: TRBV7-8
CDR3: CASSQRIGGNEQYF; DNA: TGTGCCAGCAGCCAAAGGATCGGAGGAAACGAGCAGTACTTC; D: .; size: few; J: TRBJ2-7; V: TRBV27
CDR3: CASSTGQPRAFF; DNA: TGTGCCAGTAGTACGGGACAGCCACGAGCTTTCTTT; D: TRBD1; size: .; J: TRBJ1-1; V: TRBV19
CDR3: CAISPRGADTQYF; DNA: TGTGCCATCAGTCCCAGGGGCGCAGATACGCAGTATTTT; D: .; size: .; J: TRBJ2-3; V: TRBV10-3
CDR3: CASSHRTEAAYNEQFF; DNA: TGTGCCAGCAGTCACCGGACAGAGGCGGCATACAATGAGCAGTTCTTC; D: .; size: .; J: TRBJ2-1; V: TRBV6-4
CDR3: CASSESGRAGETQYF; DNA: TGTGCCAGCAGCGAAAGCGGGAGGGCCGGGGAGACCCAGTACTTC; D: TRBD2; size: .; J: TRBJ2-5; V: TRBV9
CDR3: CATSLAGGTDTQYF; DNA: TGTGCCACCTCACTAGCGGGAGGAACAGATACGCAGTATTTT; D: TRBD2; size: .; J: TRBJ2-3; V: TRBV7-3